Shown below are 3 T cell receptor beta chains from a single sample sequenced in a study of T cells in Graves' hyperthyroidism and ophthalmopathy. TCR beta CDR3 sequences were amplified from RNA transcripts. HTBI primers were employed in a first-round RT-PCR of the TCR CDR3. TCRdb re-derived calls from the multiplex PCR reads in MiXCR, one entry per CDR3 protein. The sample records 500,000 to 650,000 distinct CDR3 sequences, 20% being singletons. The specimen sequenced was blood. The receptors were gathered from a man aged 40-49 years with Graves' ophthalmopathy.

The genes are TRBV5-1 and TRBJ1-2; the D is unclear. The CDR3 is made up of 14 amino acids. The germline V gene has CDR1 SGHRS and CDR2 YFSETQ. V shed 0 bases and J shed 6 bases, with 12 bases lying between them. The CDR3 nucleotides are TGCGCCAGCAGCTTGGGTTCCCTTGATGATGGCTACACCTTC. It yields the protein CASSLGSLDDGYTF.

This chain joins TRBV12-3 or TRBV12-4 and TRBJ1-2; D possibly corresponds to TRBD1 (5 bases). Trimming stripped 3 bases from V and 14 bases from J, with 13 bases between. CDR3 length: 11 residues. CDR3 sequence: CASSFGAGQTF. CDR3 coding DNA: TGTGCCAGCAGTTTTGGGGCAGGCCAAACCTTC.

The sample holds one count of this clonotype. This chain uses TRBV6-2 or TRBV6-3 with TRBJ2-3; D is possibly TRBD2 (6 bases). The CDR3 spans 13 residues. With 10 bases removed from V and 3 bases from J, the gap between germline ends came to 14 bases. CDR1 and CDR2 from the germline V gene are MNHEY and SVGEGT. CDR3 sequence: CATATRRTDTQYF. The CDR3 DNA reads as TGTGCCACCGCGACTAGGCGGACAGATACGCAGTATTTT.